The clone carrying this TCR beta chain was found many times. Its antigen is still unknown. The ends were cut back, 1 base at V and 10 bases at J, with 23 bases in the middle. This CDR3 spans 18 amino acids. Per the germline V gene, CDR1 is MGHRA and CDR2 is YSYEKL. The data were obtained in a study of early T cells in non-severe SARS-CoV-2 infection. Study details: Unsorted whole blood bulk RNA was sequenced, with unpaired chains.

Researchers attached unique molecular identifiers to individual cDNA molecules. TCRdb reanalysed the 5' RACE reads using MiXCR and keeps one entry per CDR3 protein. The sample has approximately 37,000 distinct CDR3 sequences; 7.9% are singletons. Study findings and constraints: The matching step, a VDJdb search, favored anti-spike CD8 responses and missed private and CD4 specificities.

V and J are TRBV4-1 and TRBJ1-6; TRBD1 is a possible D gene (5 bases). The TCR was taken from an adult who was a healthcare worker with PCR-confirmed SARS-CoV-2 infection or an uninfected control (not recorded which). Sequencing was performed on whole blood, taken at baseline. This chain's CDR3 is CASSQGSGAGRTASPLHF. The CDR3, as DNA: TGCGCCAGCAGCCAAGGGTCCGGGGCGGGTCGAACGGCGTCACCCCTCCACTTT.